The 15 T cell receptor beta chains below were found in one sample sequenced in a study of blood T cell repertoires in COVID-19. This table comes from immunoSEQ multiplex PCR, and its TCRdb copy is limited to in-frame clones, with some not included. The data show 300,000 or so clones, with around four fifths seen just once and approximately 3.8% held by the top ten. Sequencing used peripheral blood. The receptor set was obtained from a woman between 50 and 59 years old with active or convalescent COVID-19.

Written as DNA, the CDR3 is TGTGCCAGCCTTCCTAGCGGGAGGGCCGAAGGACCGTACTTC. It codes for CASLPSGRAEGPYF. The chain is built from TRBV7-9 and TRBJ2-7; TRBD2 aligns across 12 bases. The germline V gene has CDR1 SEHNR and CDR2 FQNEAQ (reference sequence). The J segment lost 12 bases and the V segment lost 8 bases, leaving 14 bases of the junction unmatched. The CDR3 totals 14 residues.

V is TRBV24-1 and J is TRBJ1-2; 10 bases map to TRBD1. The V and J ends lost 4 bases and 8 bases, in that order; junction bases with no gene match: 9. Per the germline V gene, CDR1 is KGHDR and CDR2 is SFDVKD. The CDR3 contains 15 residues. CDR3 in amino acids: CATSEPGQGIQGYTF. The CDR3 DNA is TGTGCCACCAGTGAACCGGGACAGGGGATACAGGGCTACACCTTC.

This chain joins TRBV30 and TRBJ1-5; 7 positions match TRBD1. Germline V gene lookup returns CDR1 GTSNPN and CDR2 SVGIG (reference sequence). The length of the CDR3 is 14 residues. J lost 7 bases, V lost 2 bases, and 8 bases had no gene match. The CDR3 is CAWSKKTGRQPQHF. DNA for the CDR3: TGTGCCTGGAGTAAAAAGACAGGGAGGCAGCCCCAGCATTTT.

The chain couples TRBV28 to TRBJ2-3; D perhaps matches TRBD2 (6 bases). V was trimmed by 3 bases and J by 6 bases, leaving 16 bases between them. The germline gives CDR1 MDHEN, CDR2 SYDVKM. CDR3 size: 15 residues. In DNA form, the CDR3 reads TGTGCCAGCAGTTTGGTTGGCGGGGAGCGGGATACGCAGTATTTT. Its protein is CASSLVGGERDTQYF.

The V call is TRBV19, the J call TRBJ1-2, with TRBD1 as a possible D gene (5 bases). The V and J ends lost 5 bases and 2 bases respectively, with 15 bases between them. There are 15 residues in the CDR3. Germline V gives CDR1 LNHDA, CDR2 SQIVND (reference sequence). CDR3 sequence: CASSLRGGRNYGYTF. For the CDR3, the DNA is TGTGCCAGTAGTCTCCGGGGGGGTCGCAACTATGGCTACACCTTC.

The CDR3 nucleotides read TGTGCCAGCAGCCATCGTTCCCCGTCTAGCACAGATACGCAGTATTTT. Translating it yields CASSHRSPSSTDTQYF. V and J are TRBV14 and TRBJ2-3; D remains unclear. V lost 3 bases, J lost 0 bases, and 13 bases lay in between. The CDR3 consists of 16 residues. CDR1 is SGHDN and CDR2 is FVKESK in the germline V gene.

Remarks on this clone: The identical CDR3 is also encoded by other nucleotide sequences in the sample. The chain combines TRBV18 with TRBJ2-1; 9 positions match TRBD2. V lost 3 bases, J lost 7 bases, and 7 bases stayed unmatched. The length of the CDR3 is 15 residues. Germline V gene data show CDR1 as KGHSH and CDR2 as LQKENI. The CDR3, as DNA: TGTGCCAGCTCACCCTTAGCGGGAGTAGGAAATGAGCAGTTCTTC. This sequence encodes CASSPLAGVGNEQFF.

Points on this clone: The same CDR3 is also encoded by other DNA sequences in this sample. This rearrangement joins TRBV5-5 to TRBJ2-7, with 11 bases fitting TRBD2. CDR3 length: 16 residues. V shed 4 bases and J 0 bases; nucleotides not matched to a gene: 6. Looked up from germline, CDR1 is SGHKS and CDR2 is YYEKEE (reference sequence). The CDR3 here is CASSLGTSGSSYEQYF. CDR3 nucleotides: TGTGCCAGCAGCCTGGGGACTAGCGGAAGCTCCTACGAGCAGTACTTC.

The chain carries TRBV7-3 and TRBJ2-2; D perhaps matches TRBD2 (7 bases). Germline V gives CDR1 SGHTA, CDR2 FQGTGA. CDR3 length: 17 residues. V lost 5 bases, J lost 4 bases, and 20 bases lay in between. CDR3 nucleotide sequence: TGTGCCAGCAGCCTTAGGGGGGGACTAACCCTCACCGGGGAGCTGTTTTTT. Translation: CASSLRGGLTLTGELFF. Looking up the rest from reference TRBV7-3 and TRBJ2-2 gives the full variable domain: GAGVSQTPSNKVTEKGKYVELRCDPISGHTALYWYRQSLGQGPEFLIYFQGTGAADDSGLPNDRFFAVRPEGSVSTLKIQRTERGDSAVYLCASSLRGGLTLTGELFFGEGSRLTVL.

The CDR3 loop reads CASTPLTSGATDTQYF. The CDR3 DNA follows: TGTGCCAGCACTCCCTTGACTAGCGGGGCCACAGATACGCAGTATTTT. The chain couples TRBV28 to TRBJ2-3; 11 bases match TRBD2. Germline V gene data show CDR1 as MDHEN and CDR2 as SYDVKM. The J segment lost 2 bases and the V segment lost 7 bases, leaving 8 bases of the junction unmatched. This CDR3 comprises 16 residues.

About this clone itself: The DNA is left out, because the CDR3 cannot be placed on it with certainty; the CDR3 is given as TCRdb lists it. The chain carries TRBV6-1 and TRBJ1-2; TRBD1 was called by the table and not checked on the DNA. The CDR3 length is 14 residues, termini included. Germline V gene sequence: CDR1 MNHNS, CDR2 SASEGT. The CDR3 sequence is CASSENPFGQGYTF.

The rearrangement links TRBV7-2 to TRBJ1-2; a possible D gene is TRBD1 (6 bases). V was pared by 5 bases and J by 0 bases, with 10 bases between. The CDR3 contains 14 residues. The germline gives CDR1 SGHTA, CDR2 FQGNSA. CDR3 in amino acids: CASSRDIANYGYTF. CDR3 sequence (DNA): TGTGCCAGCAGCCGGGACATTGCTAACTATGGCTACACCTTC.

This clone was counted a few times. This sequence joins TRBV2 and TRBJ1-1; tentatively, D is TRBD1 (6 bases). V shed 1 base and J shed 5 bases, with 8 bases lying between them. This CDR3 spans 13 amino acids. The germline gives CDR1 SNHLY, CDR2 FYNNEI. The CDR3 spells CASSEVRGTEAFF. As DNA, the CDR3 is TGTGCCAGCAGTGAAGTAAGGGGGACTGAAGCTTTCTTT. Full variable domain (remainder filled in from reference TRBV2 and TRBJ1-1): EPEVTQTPSHQVTQMGQEVILRCVPISNHLYFYWYRQILGQKVEFLVSFYNNEISEKSEIFDDQFSVERPDGSNFTLKIRSTKLEDSAMYFCASSEVRGTEAFFGQGTRLTVV.

This clone has a count of ten or more. J is TRBJ2-7 and V is TRBV5-5; 8 positions match TRBD2. The CDR3 length is 15 residues. Looked up from germline, CDR1 is SGHKS and CDR2 is YYEKEE (reference sequence). Unmatched junction bases numbered 4, after V lost 1 base and J lost 1 base. The CDR3 DNA sequence: TGTGCCAGCAGCTTGTACGTAGCGGGATCCTACGAGCAGTACTTC. This translates into CASSLYVAGSYEQYF.

This rearrangement joins TRBV28 to TRBJ1-5, with D uncertain. The CDR3 sequence is 15 residues long. V was clipped by 2 bases and J by 2 bases, with 10 bases between them. Germline V lookup: CDR1 MDHEN, CDR2 SYDVKM. In DNA, the CDR3 is TGTGCCAGCAGTTTAAGGTACGGGGGCAATCAGCCCCAGCATTTT. This sequence encodes CASSLRYGGNQPQHF.